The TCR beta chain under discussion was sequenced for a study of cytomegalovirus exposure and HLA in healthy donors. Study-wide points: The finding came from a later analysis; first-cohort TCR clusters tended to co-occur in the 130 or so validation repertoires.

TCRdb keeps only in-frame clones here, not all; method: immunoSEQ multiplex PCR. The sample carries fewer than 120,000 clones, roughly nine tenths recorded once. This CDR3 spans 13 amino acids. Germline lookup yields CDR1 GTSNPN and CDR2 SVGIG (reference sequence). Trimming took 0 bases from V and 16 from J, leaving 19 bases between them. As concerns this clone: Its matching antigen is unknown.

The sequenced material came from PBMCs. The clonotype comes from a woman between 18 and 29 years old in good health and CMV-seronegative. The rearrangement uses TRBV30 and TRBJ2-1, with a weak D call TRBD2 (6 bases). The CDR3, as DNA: TGTGCCTGGAGTGTACGAGGCGGGGTCGTCAGTTTCTTC. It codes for CAWSVRGGVVSFF.